Following are 30 T cell receptor beta chains from one sample sequenced in a study of neurological immune-mediated disorders. One entry per CDR3 protein results from TCRdb running MiXCR on the 5' RACE reads. The sample comprises more than 100,000 distinct CDR3 sequences, 10% to 14% of which are singletons, and approximately 3.4% rests with the top ten. The time point is: longitudinal time-point 3. The material sequenced was PBMCs. These receptors were collected from a female donor with HTLV-1-associated myelopathy (HAM/TSP).

This clonotype has a count of ten or more. The chain has TRBV5-1 and TRBJ2-1, with D unresolved. This CDR3 is built from 17 residues. Looked up from germline, CDR1 is SGHRS and CDR2 is YFSETQ. V lost 0 bases to trimming and J lost 9 bases, with 22 bases between them. The CDR3 DNA is TGCGCCAGCAGCTTGGGTAAAGGGAATTTTGGGGTCACTGAGCAGTTCTTC. It specifies CASSLGKGNFGVTEQFF.

This clonotype has ten or more counts. An end of the junction differs from the germline gene, which may be a read error. The chain is built from TRBV15 and TRBJ2-7; 7 bases align to TRBD1. CDR1 and CDR2 (germline): LNHNV, YYDKDF (reference sequence). The CDR3 runs to 15 residues. The CDR3 sequence is CATSRGGQASYEQYF. CDR3 sequence (DNA): TGTGCTACCAGCAGGGGTGGACAGGCCTCCTACGAGCAGTACTTC. The variable domain in full, completed from reference TRBV15 and TRBJ2-7, reads DAMVIQNPRYQVTQFGKPVTLSCSQTLNHNVMYWYQQKSSQAPKLLFHYYDKDFNNEADTPDNFQSRRPNTSFCFLDIRSPGLGDTAMYLCATSRGGQASYEQYFGPGTRLTVT.

This clonotype was recorded many times. V and J are TRBV20-1 and TRBJ2-7; D is unresolved. Trimming removed 0 bases from V and 3 bases from J, with 6 bases in between. The CDR3 is made up of 12 amino acids. Looked up from germline, CDR1 is DFQATT and CDR2 is SNEGSKA (reference sequence). CDR3 region: CSARDNFYEQYF. The CDR3 DNA reads TGCAGTGCTAGAGACAACTTCTACGAGCAGTACTTC.

This clonotype was picked up many times. The chain employs TRBV3-1 and TRBJ1-2; 9 positions agree with TRBD1. This CDR3 comprises 17 residues. Germline values: CDR1 LGHDT, CDR2 YNNKEL (reference sequence). Trimming at V came to 0 bases and at J to 4 bases, leaving 9 bases not matched to a gene. The DNA for the CDR3 is TGTGCCAGCAGCCAAGATCTCGGACAGGGGAGGAGCTATGGCTACACCTTC. It yields the protein CASSQDLGQGRSYGYTF.

This clonotype was found many times. V usage is TRBV7-2 and J usage is TRBJ2-3; 7 nucleotides agree with TRBD2. This CDR3 comprises 16 residues. Trimming took 1 base from V and 6 from J; bases not matched to a gene: 10. Germline loops: CDR1 SGHTA, CDR2 FQGNSA. CDR3 region: CASSLGGGLGLDTQYF. Here the CDR3 DNA reads TGTGCCAGCAGCTTAGGGGGGGGTTTGGGGCTCGATACGCAGTATTTT. Full variable domain (outside the CDR3, taken from reference TRBV7-2 and TRBJ2-3): GAGVSQSPSNKVTEKGKDVELRCDPISGHTALYWYRQSLGQGLEFLIYFQGNSAPDKSGLPSDRFSAERTGGSVSTLTIQRTQQEDSAVYLCASSLGGGLGLDTQYFGPGTRLTVL.

As regards this clonotype: One base away lies a much larger clone, so this may be a sequencing read error. This chain links TRBV7-8 with TRBJ2-2, with D tentatively TRBD1 (6 bases). Per germline, CDR1 SGHVS and CDR2 FQNEAQ. The CDR3 is 16 residues long. The chain's CDR3 is CASSSKQGWNTVELFF. The CDR3 nucleotides are TGTGCCAGCAGCTCAAAACAGGGATGGAACACCGTGGAGCTGTTTTTT.

Points on this clonotype: A much larger clone sits a single nucleotide away, making a read error possible. CDR3 protein: CASSRRQFGTSGGTNTGELFF. The CDR3 region has the DNA TGTGCCAGCAGCCGACGACAGTTCGGGACTAGCGGGGGCACCAACACCGGGGAGCTGTTTTTT. The V gene is TRBV3-1, the J gene TRBJ2-2; 14 bases are shared with TRBD2. Per the germline V gene, CDR1 is LGHDT and CDR2 is YNNKEL (reference sequence). V was clipped by 4 bases and J by 2 bases; unmatched bases: 15. This CDR3 contains 21 residues.

This clonotype ranks as medium-sized. The V and J genes are TRBV7-2 and TRBJ2-7; D is perhaps TRBD2 (7 bases). This CDR3 has 13 residues. Per germline, CDR1 SGHTA and CDR2 FQGNSA. Trimming stripped 3 bases from V and 5 bases from J, with 11 bases between. This chain's CDR3 is CASSFWGGHEQYF. CDR3 nucleotide sequence: TGTGCCAGCAGCTTCTGGGGGGGCCACGAGCAGTACTTC.

This clonotype was recorded many times. This chain connects TRBV12-3 or TRBV12-4 to TRBJ1-2; D might be TRBD1 (6 bases). V was clipped by 6 bases and J by 8 bases, with 13 bases between them. This CDR3 is built from 12 residues. In DNA form, the CDR3 reads TGTGCCAGCAGACAAGGAGGGGGGGGCTACACCTTC. It translates to CASRQGGGGYTF.

This chain links TRBV5-6 with TRBJ2-3, with 8 nucleotides matching TRBD1. The V gene's germline CDR1 is SGHDT and CDR2 YYEEEE. CDR3 length: 18 residues. V dropped 0 bases and J dropped 1; count of bases not matched to a gene: 10. The CDR3 loop is CASSLAPGQVPGTDTQYF. CDR3 DNA sequence: TGTGCCAGCAGCTTGGCCCCGGGACAGGTACCCGGCACAGATACGCAGTATTTT.

Relative to its sample, this clonotype is medium-sized. The V and J genes are TRBV7-2 and TRBJ2-3; the match to TRBD2 covers 13 bases. J was trimmed by 6 bases and V by 3 bases; bases with no gene match: 9. CDR3 length equals 17 residues. Germline CDR1 reads SGHTA; CDR2 reads FQGNSA. CDR3 residues: CASSFGAPTSGGDTQYF. The CDR3 DNA is TGTGCCAGCAGCTTTGGGGCCCCGACTAGCGGGGGGGATACGCAGTATTTT.

In this sample, this clonotype turned up many times. The rearrangement joins TRBV29-1 to TRBJ2-7; D perhaps matches TRBD2 (5 bases). Between the trimmed V and J ends, which lost 6 bases and 1 base, there was a span of 10 bases. This CDR3 contains 12 residues. Germline CDR1 reads SQVTM; CDR2 reads ANQGSEA. As DNA, the CDR3 is TGCAGCGTGTCAATAGCGTCCTACGAGCAGTACTTC. Its protein product is CSVSIASYEQYF.

Note on this clonotype: Just one base apart from a much larger clone, this may be a read error. The chain carries TRBV7-9 and TRBJ1-1, with D perhaps matching TRBD1 (5 bases). The CDR3 length is 14 residues. Germline V CDR1 and CDR2: SEHNR, FQNEAQ (reference sequence). CDR3: CTSNVVGVNTEAFF. As DNA, the CDR3 is TGTACCAGCAATGTTGTGGGGGTGAACACTGAAGCTTTCTTT.

At least ten counts were recorded for this clonotype. J is TRBJ1-1 and V is TRBV20-1; possible D gene TRBD1, 5 bases. The CDR3 has 14 amino acids. Per germline, CDR1 DFQATT and CDR2 SNEGSKA (reference sequence). The germline V and J ends were trimmed by 2 bases and 1 base, with 11 bases remaining between them. CDR3 loop: CSARLGAENTEAFF. Written as DNA, the CDR3 is TGCAGTGCTAGACTTGGGGCAGAGAACACTGAAGCTTTCTTT.

The sample holds many counts of this clonotype. V and J are TRBV5-6 and TRBJ1-3; D might be TRBD1 (6 bases). Germline CDR1 and CDR2: SGHDT and YYEEEE. This CDR3 comprises 14 residues. Trimming stripped 4 bases from V and 2 bases from J, with 10 bases between. In DNA, the CDR3 is TGTGCCAGCAGCCGCGCAGGGGCTGGAAACACCATATATTTT. It is translated as CASSRAGAGNTIYF.

This clonotype was counted at least ten times. The chain joins TRBV20-1 to TRBJ1-1, with 8 nucleotides matching TRBD1. This CDR3 has 12 residues. Germline V gene lookup returns CDR1 DFQATT and CDR2 SNEGSKA (reference sequence). J lost 5 bases, V lost 5 bases, and 4 bases had no gene match. CDR3 region: CSAPDRETEAFF. As DNA, the CDR3 is TGCAGTGCTCCGGACAGGGAGACTGAAGCTTTCTTT.

The genes are TRBV14 and TRBJ2-2, with TRBD1 identical over 7 bases. The CDR3 extends over 15 amino acids. Per germline, CDR1 SGHDN and CDR2 FVKESK. With V trimmed by 4 bases and J by 0 bases, 2 bases remained unmatched. The CDR3 loop is CASSLTGANTGELFF. The CDR3 coding sequence is TGTGCCAGCAGCCTTACAGGGGCGAACACCGGGGAGCTGTTTTTT.

This clonotype appeared many times. The gene calls are TRBV28 and TRBJ2-2; perhaps TRBD2 as D (7 bases). The V gene lost 10 bases and the J gene lost 4 bases, with 13 bases spanning the gap. This CDR3 has 13 amino acids. CDR1 and CDR2 (germline): MDHEN, SYDVKM. The CDR3 nucleotides are TGTGCCATCGGGGGGCCCCTCACCGGGGAGCTGTTTTTT. This sequence encodes CAIGGPLTGELFF.

This clonotype was detected many times. The chain carries TRBV20-1 and TRBJ2-1; TRBD2 matches at 8 bases. The CDR3 runs 16 residues. J gave up 2 bases and V 0 bases, and 6 bases lay outside the gene matches. The V gene's germline CDR1 is DFQATT and CDR2 SNEGSKA (reference sequence). DNA for the CDR3: TGCAGTGCTAGAGATCTCCGAGCGGGGGCCTACAATGAGCAGTTCTTC. Residues: CSARDLRAGAYNEQFF.

The chain has TRBV19 and TRBJ2-5; the match to TRBD1 covers 9 bases. V dropped 5 bases and J dropped 4; count of bases not matched to a gene: 8. CDR1 and CDR2 (germline): LNHDA, SQIVND (reference sequence). This CDR3 spans 15 amino acids. The CDR3 nucleotides are TGTGCCAGTAGTGTCCACAGGGGGCGCGGAGAGACCCAGTACTTC. It is translated as CASSVHRGRGETQYF.

The chain couples TRBV6-5 to TRBJ1-2; D not resolved. V lost 2 bases and J lost 5, with 12 bases in between. Germline-derived CDR1 and CDR2 are MNHEY and SVGAGI. The CDR3 covers 14 residues. The DNA for the CDR3 is TGTGCCAGCAGTTACGCCCTGACATGGTATGGCTACACCTTC. Residues: CASSYALTWYGYTF.

This clonotype was detected ten times or more. This chain joins TRBV7-2 and TRBJ2-3; possibly TRBD1 for D (6 bases). The CDR3 loop spans 16 amino acids. Trimming took 2 bases from V and 1 from J, leaving 13 bases between them. Germline V gene lookup returns CDR1 SGHTA and CDR2 FQGNSA. The CDR3 is CASSLPRDKGTDTQYF. DNA for the CDR3: TGTGCCAGCAGCTTACCCCGGGACAAGGGCACAGATACGCAGTATTTT.

On this clonotype: An end of the junction differs from the germline gene, which may be a read error. The rearrangement uses TRBV25-1 and TRBJ2-2, with TRBD1 identical over 7 bases. Looked up from germline, CDR1 is MGHDK and CDR2 is SYGVNS. This CDR3 has 14 residues. The CDR3 DNA reads as TGTGCCATCAGACAGGGTCCTGTAACCGCGGAGCTGTTTTTT. Translating it yields CAIRQGPVTAELFF.

The sample holds many counts of this clonotype. V and J are TRBV6-6 and TRBJ2-7; 11 bases are a match to TRBD1. The ends lost 5 bases at V and 5 bases at J; junction bases unmatched: 8. The CDR3 is 15 residues long. In germline, CDR1 is MNHNY, CDR2 SVGAGI (reference sequence). Here the CDR3 reads CASSLTGQGVNEQYF. The CDR3 region has the DNA TGTGCCAGCAGTCTAACGGGACAGGGGGTCAACGAGCAGTACTTC.

Ten or more counts support this clonotype. The rearrangement joins TRBV20-1 to TRBJ2-1; possibly TRBD1 for D (6 bases). Germline CDR1 is DFQATT and CDR2 is SNEGSKA (reference sequence). This CDR3 contains 14 residues. V gave up 3 bases and J gave up 3 bases, with 12 bases separating them. The CDR3 bases are TGCAGTGCTAGTAGAGGGGGAAACTACAATGAGCAGTTCTTC. The encoded protein is CSASRGGNYNEQFF.

This clonotype was counted only a few times. The rearrangement links TRBV28 to TRBJ2-7; tentatively, D is TRBD1 (5 bases). Trimming took 0 bases from V and 9 from J, leaving 18 bases between them. Germline lookup yields CDR1 MDHEN and CDR2 SYDVKM. CDR3 length: 15 amino acids. The CDR3 loop is CASSLWDKDRKGQYF. The CDR3 bases are TGTGCCAGCAGTTTATGGGACAAGGACCGAAAGGGGCAGTACTTC.

This clonotype was observed a few times. This chain links TRBV4-1 with TRBJ2-5; 16 bases align to TRBD2. Trimming removed 0 bases from V and 5 bases from J; junction bases left unmatched: 18. The CDR3 loop spans 22 amino acids. Germline CDR1 is MGHRA and CDR2 is YSYEKL. This CDR3 reads CASSQDRGVPGLAGGPGETQYF. CDR3 DNA sequence: TGCGCCAGCAGCCAAGATCGCGGTGTCCCGGGACTAGCGGGGGGGCCGGGGGAGACCCAGTACTTC.

The table lists this clonotype with many counts. This chain joins TRBV10-1 and TRBJ2-7; D possibly corresponds to TRBD1 (6 bases). The length of the CDR3 is 15 residues. Trimming removed 8 bases at V and 2 bases at J, with 19 bases between. Germline V CDR1 and CDR2: WNHNN, SYGVQD (reference sequence). CDR3 coding DNA: TGCGCCAGCGCCCTCGGTCCAGGGGCCCCCTACGAGCAGTACTTC. Amino acid sequence: CASALGPGAPYEQYF.

This clonotype was observed at least ten times. The chain is built from TRBV5-1 and TRBJ2-3; 8 nucleotides agree with TRBD2. CDR3 size: 16 residues. Germline lookup yields CDR1 SGHRS and CDR2 YFSETQ. J lost 2 bases, V lost 0 bases, and 5 bases had no gene match. The CDR3 DNA sequence: TGCGCCAGCAGCTTGGCAGCGGGGGCCGACACAGATACGCAGTATTTT. Translating it yields CASSLAAGADTDTQYF.

The chain couples TRBV5-5 to TRBJ2-7; either TRBD1 or TRBD2 may supply D (5 bases each). Trimming took off 3 bases at V and 4 bases at J, with 14 bases between the two ends. CDR3 length: 14 residues. CDR1 SGHKS and CDR2 YYEKEE come from the germline V gene (reference sequence). The CDR3 coding sequence is TGTGCCAGCAGCTGGGACGGTTTGAGATACGAGCAGTACTTC. This translates into CASSWDGLRYEQYF.